Listed below are T cell receptor beta chains from one sample, sequenced in a study of blood T cell repertoires in COVID-19. The protocol was immunoSEQ multiplex PCR, while the TCRdb copy is restricted to in-frame clones and leaves out a portion. The sample shows tens of thousands of clones, around nine tenths of them seen only once. Source material: peripheral blood. The receptors were sampled from a woman in her 70s with acute or convalescent COVID-19. CDR3s include the opening cysteine and the closing phenylalanine or tryptophan. The D gene is left open where the match is weak. Clone size appears in some rows only: once, few, many, or a class for an expanded clone.

abundance	d_gene	v_gene	j_gene	CDR3nt	CDR3aa
NA	TRBD2	TRBV5-1	TRBJ2-7	TGCGCCAGCAGCCTCCGTTGGGCGGGAGGGCCCTACGAGCAGTACTTC	CASSLRWAGGPYEQYF
NA	TRBD2	TRBV19	TRBJ2-2	TGTGCCAGTAGTCCAGGTGGACTAGCGGGAGACACCGGGGAGCTGTTTTTT	CASSPGGLAGDTGELFF
NA	NA	TRBV6-5	TRBJ1-1	TGTGCCAGCAGTCCCCAGACAGGATGGGACACTGAAGCTTTCTTT	CASSPQTGWDTEAFF
NA	NA	TRBV18	TRBJ1-2	TGTGCCAGCTCAACAACTAACTATGGCTACACCTTC	CASSTTNYGYTF
NA	NA	TRBV9	TRBJ1-2	TGTGCCAGCAGCGTAGGAGAGGTCGGCGGCTACACCTTC	CASSVGEVGGYTF
few	TRBD2	TRBV6-2/TRBV6-3	TRBJ2-7	TGTGCCAGCAGCTCCTTGAGACTAGCGGACTCCTACGAGCAGTACTTC	CASSSLRLADSYEQYF
NA	NA	TRBV28	TRBJ1-4	TGTGCCAGCAGTTTGCGAGCCGGGGGGACGGAAAAACTGTTTTTT	CASSLRAGGTEKLFF
NA	NA	TRBV5-1	TRBJ1-1	TGCGCCAGCAGCTTAGCTGGGGCCAGAAACACTGAAGCTTTCTTT	CASSLAGARNTEAFF
NA	NA	TRBV4-2	TRBJ1-4	TGTGCCAGCAGCCAAGACTTAGGCCCAGGGACAACTAATGAAAAACTGTTTTTT	CASSQDLGPGTTNEKLFF
NA	TRBD2	TRBV11-3	TRBJ2-2	TGTGCCAGCAGCTTAGTAGCGGGGGCCGGGGAGCTGTTTTTT	CASSLVAGAGELFF
few	NA	TRBV5-4	TRBJ1-2	TGTGCCAGCAGCTTGGTGTACGACTCGAACTATGGCTACACCTTC	CASSLVYDSNYGYTF
NA	NA	TRBV5-4	TRBJ2-3	TGTGCCAGCAGCTTGGTTGCATCGGGGGGCAACACAGATACGCAGTATTTT	CASSLVASGGNTDTQYF
NA	TRBD1	TRBV5-4	TRBJ1-1	TGTGCCAGCAGCAAATCTACAGGGGGCGTTTGGACTGAAGCTTTCTTT	CASSKSTGGVWTEAFF